Below, 16 T cell receptor beta chains from the same sample are listed, as sequenced in a study of blood T cell repertoires in COVID-19. Some clones are missing from TCRdb's copy, which holds only in-frame ones; the method was immunoSEQ multiplex PCR. The sample lists about 490,000 clones, 80% to 90% occurring once. The specimen was peripheral blood. Receptor source: a human donor in a cohort sampled during active COVID-19.

A remark on this clone: The sample contains more than one DNA sequence encoding this CDR3. V and J are TRBV27 and TRBJ1-2, with 11 bases fitting TRBD1. In germline, CDR1 is MNHEY, CDR2 SMNVEV (reference sequence). After removal of 3 bases from V and 7 bases from J, the junction contained 1 base not matched to a gene. This CDR3 has 13 residues. The CDR3 sequence: CASSLGQGGGYTF. In nucleotides, the CDR3 is TGTGCCAGCAGTTTGGGACAGGGGGGTGGCTACACCTTC.

The V call is TRBV5-1, the J call TRBJ1-2, with D maybe TRBD1 (6 bases). The CDR3 runs 15 residues. Germline assignment: CDR1 SGHRS and CDR2 YFSETQ. Trimming shortened V by 4 bases and J by 1 base, and 14 bases separated the two germline ends. This chain's CDR3 is CASSGGPRVNYGYTF. The DNA of the CDR3 is TGCGCCAGCAGCGGGGGCCCCAGGGTTAACTATGGCTACACCTTC.

This clone was seen just once. The chain carries TRBV4-2 and TRBJ2-1; perhaps TRBD1 as D (6 bases). Germline-derived CDR1 and CDR2 are LGHNA and YNFKEQ. The CDR3 is 15 amino acids. V was pared by 0 bases and J by 7 bases, with 13 bases between. CDR3 coding DNA: TGTGCCAGCAGCCAAGAAGGGGGAGTGAGGAATGAGCAGTTCTTC. It encodes CASSQEGGVRNEQFF.

This chain connects TRBV5-1 to TRBJ2-5, with TRBD2 matching 7 bases. This CDR3 spans 16 amino acids. CDR1 and CDR2 from the germline V gene are SGHRS and YFSETQ. V dropped 6 bases and J dropped 5; count of bases not matched to a gene: 16. The CDR3 loop reads CASTHLGGSDWETQYF. The CDR3, as DNA: TGCGCCAGCACCCACCTCGGCGGGAGTGACTGGGAGACCCAGTACTTC.

In nucleotides, the CDR3 is TGTGCCTGGAGTACCGGACACAATTCACCCCTCCACTTT. It is translated as CAWSTGHNSPLHF. The rearrangement joins TRBV30 to TRBJ1-6; a possible D gene is TRBD1 (5 bases). Germline lookup yields CDR1 GTSNPN and CDR2 SVGIG (reference sequence). This CDR3 has 13 residues. The V end was cut by 2 bases, the J end by 7 bases, with 9 bases between.

This clone was seen a single time. The chain links TRBV6-5 to TRBJ1-5, with D unresolved. The CDR3 covers 15 residues. The V and J ends lost 6 bases and 4 bases respectively, with 16 bases between them. Germline assignment: CDR1 MNHEY and CDR2 SVGAGI. CDR3: CASSPRRSGNQPQHF. Here the CDR3 DNA reads TGTGCCAGCAGCCCCCGGAGGTCGGGAAATCAGCCCCAGCATTTT.

The chain joins TRBV12-3 or TRBV12-4 to TRBJ2-7, with D perhaps matching TRBD2 (6 bases). This CDR3 region has 13 residues. The V end lost 1 base, the J end lost 4 bases, and 8 bases lay between the germline ends. CDR3 DNA: TGTGCCAGCAGTTTAGGCGGGGAGTACGAGCAGTACTTC. This translates into CASSLGGEYEQYF.

This clone has a single count. The CDR3 sequence: CASQKGGTNTEAFF. The DNA of the CDR3 is TGTGCCAGCCAAAAAGGAGGGACGAACACTGAAGCTTTCTTT. The gene calls are TRBV7-9 and TRBJ1-1; maybe TRBD1 (5 bases). The CDR3 spans 14 residues. From germline, CDR1 is SEHNR and CDR2 FQNEAQ (reference sequence). The V gene lost 8 bases and the J gene lost 1 base, with 14 bases spanning the gap.

The chain has TRBV5-4 and TRBJ2-3, with D maybe TRBD1 (6 bases). This CDR3 is built from 14 residues. The V and J ends lost 2 bases and 6 bases respectively, with 13 bases between them. The germline gives CDR1 SGHNT, CDR2 YYREEE (reference sequence). CDR3 amino acids: CASSLYRDHDTQYF. CDR3 nucleotide sequence: TGTGCCAGCAGCTTATACAGGGACCATGATACGCAGTATTTT. The full variable domain, completed using reference TRBV5-4 and TRBJ2-3, is ETGVTQSPTHLIKTRGQQVTLRCSSQSGHNTVSWYQQALGQGPQFIFQYYREEENGRGNFPPRFSGLQFPNYSSELNVNALELDDSALYLCASSLYRDHDTQYFGPGTRLTVL.

V and J are TRBV9 and TRBJ2-5; D unclear. The CDR3 is made up of 15 amino acids. The V gene's germline CDR1 is SGDLS and CDR2 YYNGEE. Deletions cut 0 bases from V and 7 bases from J, with 16 bases between. The CDR3 region is CASSVDLRSGGTQYF. The CDR3 DNA reads as TGTGCCAGCAGCGTAGACTTGAGGAGTGGCGGGACCCAGTACTTC.

The chain combines TRBV28 with TRBJ1-2, with 9 nucleotides matching TRBD1. The CDR3 sequence is 15 residues long. With V trimmed by 4 bases and J by 7 bases, 10 bases remained unmatched. The germline V gene has CDR1 MDHEN and CDR2 SYDVKM. The CDR3 bases are TGTGCCAGCAGTTCAAATCCGGGACAGGGAGGTGGCTACACCTTC. It codes for CASSSNPGQGGGYTF.

This clone has more than one count but fewer than ten. The chain carries TRBV9 and TRBJ2-7; 7 bases fit TRBD2. In germline, CDR1 is SGDLS, CDR2 YYNGEE. The junction had 10 bases not matched to a gene; V was cut back by 0 bases and J by 4 bases. This CDR3 comprises 16 residues. The CDR3 sequence is CASSVGAAGVSYEQYF. CDR3 nucleotides: TGTGCCAGCAGCGTAGGGGCTGCGGGAGTAAGTTACGAGCAGTACTTC. The complete variable domain, with remaining parts taken from reference TRBV9 and TRBJ2-7, reads DSGVTQTPKHLITATGQRVTLRCSPRSGDLSVYWYQQSLDQGLQFLIQYYNGEERAKGNILERFSAQQFPDLHSELNLSSLELGDSALYFCASSVGAAGVSYEQYFGPGTRLTVT.

The chain has TRBV19 and TRBJ2-3, with 8 bases lining up with TRBD2. This CDR3 has 16 residues. With 1 base clipped from V and 3 bases from J, the junction kept 6 bases outside the gene matches. Germline V lookup: CDR1 LNHDA, CDR2 SQIVND (reference sequence). The CDR3 here is CASSIAGGGRTDTQYF. The CDR3 DNA sequence: TGTGCCAGTAGTATAGCGGGGGGGGGCCGGACAGATACGCAGTATTTT.

CDR3 amino acids: CASSQEYSGVGYTF. The CDR3 DNA follows: TGTGCCAGCAGCCAAGAGTATTCGGGGGTTGGCTACACCTTC. V and J are TRBV3-1 (or the pseudogene TRBV3-2) and TRBJ1-2, with D perhaps TRBD1 (5 bases). In germline, CDR1 is LGHDT, CDR2 YNNKEL (reference sequence). CDR3 length: 14 residues. Deletions cut 0 bases from V and 7 bases from J, with 12 bases between.

CDR3 DNA: TGTGCCAGCAGTCCGACAGGACAGGGGGTGTTTTCTGGGGCCAACGTCCTGACTTTC. Encoded protein: CASSPTGQGVFSGANVLTF. The chain links TRBV28 to TRBJ2-6, with 10 bases lining up with TRBD1. Germline CDR1 and CDR2: MDHEN and SYDVKM. The CDR3 is made up of 19 amino acids. V gave up 5 bases and J gave up 1 base; unmatched junction bases: 11.

The chain employs TRBV7-8 and TRBJ2-4; no firm D call. Trimming took off 7 bases at V and 8 bases at J, with 15 bases between the two ends. CDR1 SGHVS and CDR2 FQNEAQ come from the germline V gene. This CDR3 comprises 13 residues. This CDR3 reads CASNNHFQDIQYF. DNA of the CDR3: TGTGCCAGCAACAATCATTTCCAAGACATTCAGTACTTC. Full variable domain (remainder filled in from reference TRBV7-8 and TRBJ2-4): GAGVSQSPRYKVAKRGQDVALRCDPISGHVSLFWYQQALGQGPEFLTYFQNEAQLDKSGLPSDRFFAERPEGSVSTLKIQRTQQEDSAVYLCASNNHFQDIQYFGAGTRLSVL.